This T cell receptor beta chain is from a study of blood T cells in healthy people across ages. In germline, CDR1 is MNHEY, CDR2 SVGAGI. The CDR3 covers 19 residues. Losses at the gene ends were 2 bases for V and 1 base for J; bases not matched to a gene: 11. The table lists this clonotype with a few counts. Then a second PCR, running roughly 7 to 11 cycles, was carried out with a sample-barcoded 5' primer and a J-beta primer mix. A minimum of 3 million CDR3-containing paired-end reads was obtained for each sample. TCRdb recomputed calls from the 5' RACE reads with MiXCR, one row per CDR3 protein. The sample lists around 800,000 distinct CDR3 sequences, about 62% occurring once.

The clonotype was recovered from a man younger than 40 in good health. The sequenced sample was blood. The rearrangement joins TRBV6-5 to TRBJ2-6; 7 nucleotides align to TRBD1. In nucleotides, the CDR3 is TGTGCCAGCAGTTACCTATTGGGACAGAGAGGGTCTGGGGCCAACGTCCTGACTTTC. Translated: CASSYLLGQRGSGANVLTF.